The T cell receptor (beta chain) under discussion was sequenced for a study of T cells in localized non-small cell lung cancer (dated by TCRdb to the early 2020s). For the wider study: The study analyzed T cell repertoires of roughly 220 early-stage NSCLC patients, comparing tumors and uninvolved tumor-adjacent lungs. The cohort comprised under 250 treatment-naïve NSCLC patients with resected, localized lung tumors. A mean age of around 69 years was recorded for the NSCLC patients, of whom under 150 were male and more than 95 were female.

CDR3 length: 15 amino acids, cysteine to phenylalanine. Only the CDR3 DNA is retained, 45 bases long and in frame from the first base. The junction carries 12 bases between V and J, which are trimmed by 1 base and 8 bases respectively. Sequences MNHNS (CDR1) and SASEGT (CDR2) are obtained from the germline V gene. The research as a whole found: Because multi-region tumor sequencing was not performed, intratumor heterogeneity could not be ruled out. Longer overall survival was associated with higher blood T cell density, whereas shorter survival was associated with higher adjacent-lung clonality. Since the design was exploratory, TCR variables were selected using unadjusted p-values with no false-discovery rate correction. A median of about 50 of the top 100 tumor clones turned up in the paired uninvolved adjacent lung, and roughly 30 of those clones also ranked among the top 100 of that same adjacent lung. Uninvolved tumor-adjacent lung showed the highest T cell clonality, higher than tumor, which suggests more focused antigenic responses in the uninvolved tumor-adjacent lung.

At diagnosis, peripheral blood, uninvolved tumor-adjacent lung and tumor were collected and stored as a combination of fresh-frozen and FFPE material. TCR beta CDR3 regions were sequenced from DNA using the immunoSEQ Assay. The original pipeline was this. To compute T cell density, TCR beta template counts were normalized to usable DNA, which was estimated by amplifying housekeeping genes. Using the preseqR package, richness was estimated by extrapolating to 120,000 templates for tissue samples and 400,000 templates for PBMC samples. Clonality was taken to be one minus Pielou's evenness. Tissue-enriched TCRs were identified through differential abundance testing performed on productive amino-acid clonotypes, with a minimum total count of 5 and an alpha of 0.1. The Jaccard Index and the Morisita Overlap Index were used to measure repertoire overlap between compartments. TCR beta CDR3s were clustered by GLIPH together with public tetramer-defined viral CDR3s, and at least three viral sequences plus V-gene enrichment were required for viral motifs. The table was pulled from immuneACCESS by TCRdb, which kept in-frame rearrangements only. Such tables lose some clones; where checked, under half of the loss comes from unresolved V genes, and the rest has no known cause. Clone size and V and J calls were adopted from that table, with D and trimming inferred from the DNA. Within this sample are roughly 1,300 clones, with 15% to 20% of them counted one time only. Together, the top ten hold about 20% of the sample.

This clone was recorded a few times. It lacks a known antigen. Per-nucleotide qualities are absent, and no much larger clonotype sits a single base away. This material consisted of lung tumor tissue, taken before any cancer treatment. The TCR originated in a woman aged 35 to 70 with stage I lung adenocarcinoma. The rearrangement joined TRBV6-1 to TRBJ1-6; TRBD1 might be the D gene, on 5 matching bases. At the DNA level, the sequence is TGTGCCAGCAGTGAAGTAGGGACGAGGGATTCACCCCTCCACTTT. Its protein is CASSEVGTRDSPLHF.